In this sample, the clone carrying this T cell receptor beta chain turned up many times. The antigen remains unidentified. The V and J ends lost 3 bases and 0 bases respectively, with 9 bases between them. This CDR3 has 15 residues. Germline loops: CDR1 MDHEN, CDR2 SYDVKM. The sample belongs to a study of regulatory T cells in long-lasting Graves disease. Study-level results: The study found persistent patients shared more public clonotypes (2,741) than new patients (just over 950).

The time point is: newly diagnosed GD, antithyroid drugs for less than 3 months. Scientists built the TCR library using RNA that was extracted from PBMCs. For TCR beta, libraries came from iRepertoire HTBI primers and Arm-PCR of CDR3 regions. Authors' data handling: Spanning all samples, the identified segments comprised approximately 60 TRBV and some 14 TRBJ. TCRdb fed the multiplex PCR reads into MiXCR, producing one record per CDR3 protein. TCRdb, not the original authors, processed these V and J calls. The table lists hundreds of thousands of distinct CDR3 sequences, more than 15% of them singletons. The same data also contributed to another study, on T cells in Graves' hyperthyroidism and ophthalmopathy.

The sequenced sample was peripheral blood mononuclear cells (PBMCs), obtained at new diagnosis, from a patient treated with antithyroid drugs. The chain uses TRBV28 and TRBJ1-5, with D tentatively TRBD1 (5 bases). The receptor was derived from a young man with Graves disease. In DNA, the CDR3 is TGTGCCAGCAGTTTTCTGGGGGTTAGCAATCAGCCCCAGCATTTT. Protein: CASSFLGVSNQPQHF.